This record covers a single TCR beta chain. Its antigen is not identified. The sample is drawn from a study of CD8+CD57+ T cells in acquired aplastic anemia. Study-wide background: Mean DNA quantity obtained from sorted CD4+ and CD8+ cells was about 3 ug. Broader study findings: For CD8+ Simpson's diversity, patients and controls showed no significant difference. Patients and controls were found to share fewer than 35 CD8+ CDR3 sequences.

Using genomic DNA as the template, TCR beta VDJ and CDR3 profiling was carried out. From the reads, TCRdb called clonotypes with MiXCR, one entry per CDR3 protein. The sample gives 150,000 to 200,000 distinct CDR3 sequences, 48% of which show up once; around 2% is in the top ten. Sequencing involved patients with CD8+CD57+ cell expansion previously shown by flow cytometry. Every patient had severe acquired aplastic anemia. The sequenced sample was sorted CD4+, CD8+, or CD8+CD57+ T cells (not recorded which) from PBMCs. The origin of this receptor is a human donor with aplastic anemia.

CDR3 residues: CASSRVGDGGPTYGYTF. CDR3 DNA: TGTGCCAGCTCCCGTGTAGGGGATGGTGGCCCAACTTATGGCTACACCTTC. The chain couples TRBV2 to TRBJ1-2; perhaps TRBD1 as D (5 bases). V was cut by 8 bases and J by 5 bases, with 27 bases left in between. Germline loops: CDR1 SNHLY, CDR2 FYNNEI. This CDR3 region has 17 residues.